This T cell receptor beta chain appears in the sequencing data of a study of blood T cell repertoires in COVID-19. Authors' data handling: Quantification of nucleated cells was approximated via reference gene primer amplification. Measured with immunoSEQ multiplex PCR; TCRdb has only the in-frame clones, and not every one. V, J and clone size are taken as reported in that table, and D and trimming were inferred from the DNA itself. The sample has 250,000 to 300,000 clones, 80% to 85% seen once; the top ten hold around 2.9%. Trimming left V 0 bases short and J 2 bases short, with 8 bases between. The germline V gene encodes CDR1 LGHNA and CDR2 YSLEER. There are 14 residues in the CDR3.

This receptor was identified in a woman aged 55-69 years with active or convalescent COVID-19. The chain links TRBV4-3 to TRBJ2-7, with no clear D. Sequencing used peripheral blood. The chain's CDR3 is CASSQDPLAYEQYF. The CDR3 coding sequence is TGCGCCAGCAGCCAAGACCCATTAGCCTACGAGCAGTACTTC.